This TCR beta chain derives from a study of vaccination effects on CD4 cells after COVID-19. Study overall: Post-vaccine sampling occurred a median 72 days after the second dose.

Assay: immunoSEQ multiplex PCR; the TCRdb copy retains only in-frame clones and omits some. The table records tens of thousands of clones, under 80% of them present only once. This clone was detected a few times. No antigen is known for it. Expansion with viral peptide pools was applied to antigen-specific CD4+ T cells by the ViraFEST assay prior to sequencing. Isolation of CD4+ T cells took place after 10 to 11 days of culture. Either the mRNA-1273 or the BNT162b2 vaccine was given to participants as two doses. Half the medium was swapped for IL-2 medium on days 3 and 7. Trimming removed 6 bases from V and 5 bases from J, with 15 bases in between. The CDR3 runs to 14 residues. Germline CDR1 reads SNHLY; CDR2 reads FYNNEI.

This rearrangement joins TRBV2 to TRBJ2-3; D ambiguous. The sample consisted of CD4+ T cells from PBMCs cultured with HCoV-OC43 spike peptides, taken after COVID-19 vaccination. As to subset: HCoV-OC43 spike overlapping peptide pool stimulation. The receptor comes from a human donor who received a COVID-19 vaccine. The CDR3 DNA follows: TGTGCCAGCAGCTCTTTTTCACTGGAAGATACGCAGTATTTT. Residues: CASSSFSLEDTQYF. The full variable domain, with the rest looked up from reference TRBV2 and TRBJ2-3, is EPEVTQTPSHQVTQMGQEVILRCVPISNHLYFYWYRQILGQKVEFLVSFYNNEISEKSEIFDDQFSVERPDGSNFTLKIRSTKLEDSAMYFCASSSFSLEDTQYFGPGTRLTVL.